A single T cell receptor beta chain is shown here with its context. Antigen: not known. TCRdb itself ran the 5' RACE reads through MiXCR, one entry per CDR3 protein. The sample has about 720,000 distinct CDR3 sequences, 15% to 20% seen once. This specimen comes from a study of identical twins. Study-wide findings and caveats: Beta clonotypes that were abundant in cord blood contained fewer insertions, a pattern absent from memory repertoires.

The same specimen was also included in a second study, on T cells expressing NK-cell markers. This second report adds: Restriction of the sorted population to alpha-beta TCR T cells was achieved in several experiments with an anti-gamma-delta TCR antibody. Among CD8+ T cells from about 6 donors, dominant NKG2C+ clonotypes accounted for roughly 1.0-7.0%. Whether expanded NKG2C+ T cell clones were HCMV-specific remained unclear.

The sequence derives from a woman in her late teens or twenties in good health. Sample: PBMCs.

Here the CDR3 DNA reads TGCAGTGCTTTAGTGGGGACAGTCGGGACTGAAGCTTTCTTT. Translated: CSALVGTVGTEAFF. The chain uses TRBV20-1 and TRBJ1-1, with TRBD1 identical over 7 bases. CDR3 length: 14 residues. The V gene's germline CDR1 is DFQATT and CDR2 SNEGSKA (reference sequence). Losses at the gene ends were 5 bases for V and 5 bases for J; bases not matched to a gene: 11.